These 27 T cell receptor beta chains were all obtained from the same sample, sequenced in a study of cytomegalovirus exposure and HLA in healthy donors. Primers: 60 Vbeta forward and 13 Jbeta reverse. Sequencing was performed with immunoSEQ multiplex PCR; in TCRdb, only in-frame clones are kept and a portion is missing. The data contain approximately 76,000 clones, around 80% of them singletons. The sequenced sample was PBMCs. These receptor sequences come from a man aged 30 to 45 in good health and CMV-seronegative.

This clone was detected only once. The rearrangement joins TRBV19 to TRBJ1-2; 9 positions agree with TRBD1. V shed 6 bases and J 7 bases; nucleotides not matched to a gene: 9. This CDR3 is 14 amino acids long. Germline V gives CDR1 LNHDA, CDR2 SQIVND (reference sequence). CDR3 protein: CASRGPGQGPGYTF. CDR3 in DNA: TGTGCCAGTAGGGGGCCGGGACAGGGACCTGGCTACACCTTC.

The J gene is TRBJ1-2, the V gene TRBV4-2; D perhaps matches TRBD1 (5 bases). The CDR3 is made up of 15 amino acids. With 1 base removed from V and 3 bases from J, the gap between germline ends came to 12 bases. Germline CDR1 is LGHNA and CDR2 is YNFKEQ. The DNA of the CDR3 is TGTGCCAGCAGCCAAGGGGGCAACACCTACTATGGCTACACCTTC. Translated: CASSQGGNTYYGYTF.

The CDR3 region is CASSIEPGFSQETQYF. As DNA, the CDR3 is TGTGCCAGCAGTATCGAACCCGGGTTCTCCCAAGAGACCCAGTACTTC. The rearrangement joins TRBV27 to TRBJ2-5; no clear D. Trimming shortened V by 5 bases and J by 1 base, and 17 bases separated the two germline ends. The CDR3 runs to 16 residues. CDR1 is MNHEY, CDR2 SMNVEV, per germline (reference sequence).

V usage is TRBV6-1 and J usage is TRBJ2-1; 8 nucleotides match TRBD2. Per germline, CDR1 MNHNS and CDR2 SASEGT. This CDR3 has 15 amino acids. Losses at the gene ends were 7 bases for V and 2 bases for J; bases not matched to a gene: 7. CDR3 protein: CASIPGLGPYNEQFF. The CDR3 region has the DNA TGTGCCAGCATCCCGGGACTAGGGCCCTACAATGAGCAGTTCTTC.

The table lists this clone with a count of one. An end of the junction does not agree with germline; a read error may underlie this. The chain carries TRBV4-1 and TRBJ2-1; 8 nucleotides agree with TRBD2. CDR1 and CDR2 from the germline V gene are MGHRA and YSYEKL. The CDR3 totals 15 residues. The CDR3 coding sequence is TGCCCCAGCAGCCGACCCGGGACTAGTAGGCATGAGCAGTTCTTC. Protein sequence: CPSSRPGTSRHEQFF.

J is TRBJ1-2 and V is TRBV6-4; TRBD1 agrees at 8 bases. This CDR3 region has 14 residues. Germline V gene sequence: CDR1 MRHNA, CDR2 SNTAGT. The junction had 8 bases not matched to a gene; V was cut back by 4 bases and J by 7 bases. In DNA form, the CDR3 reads TGTGCCAGCAGTGTTGAGACAGGGGATGTTGGCTACACCTTC. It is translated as CASSVETGDVGYTF.

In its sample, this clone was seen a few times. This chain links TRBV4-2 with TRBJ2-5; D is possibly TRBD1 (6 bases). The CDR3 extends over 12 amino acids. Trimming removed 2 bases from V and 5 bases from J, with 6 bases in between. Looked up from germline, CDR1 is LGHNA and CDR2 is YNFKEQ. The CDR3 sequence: CASSQQGETQYF. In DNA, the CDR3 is TGTGCCAGCAGCCAACAGGGGGAGACCCAGTACTTC.

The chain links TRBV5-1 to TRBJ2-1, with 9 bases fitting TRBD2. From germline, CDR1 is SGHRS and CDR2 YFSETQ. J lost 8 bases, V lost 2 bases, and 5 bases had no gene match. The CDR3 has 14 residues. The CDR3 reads CASSLPGLADEQFF. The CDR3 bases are TGCGCCAGCAGCTTACCGGGACTAGCAGATGAGCAGTTCTTC.

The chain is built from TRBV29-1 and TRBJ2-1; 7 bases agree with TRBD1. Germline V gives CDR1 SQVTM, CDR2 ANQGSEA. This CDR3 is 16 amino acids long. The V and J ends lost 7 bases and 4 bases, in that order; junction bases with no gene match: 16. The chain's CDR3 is CSGTGTDVFIYNEQFF. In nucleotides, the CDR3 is TGCAGCGGAACCGGGACAGATGTTTTCATTTACAATGAGCAGTTCTTC.

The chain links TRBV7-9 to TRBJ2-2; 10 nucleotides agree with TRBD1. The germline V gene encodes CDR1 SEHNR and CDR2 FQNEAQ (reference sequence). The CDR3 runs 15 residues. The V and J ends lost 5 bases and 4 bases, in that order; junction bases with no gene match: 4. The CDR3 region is CASSGWTGGTGELFF. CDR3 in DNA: TGTGCCAGCAGCGGTTGGACAGGGGGCACCGGGGAGCTGTTTTTT.

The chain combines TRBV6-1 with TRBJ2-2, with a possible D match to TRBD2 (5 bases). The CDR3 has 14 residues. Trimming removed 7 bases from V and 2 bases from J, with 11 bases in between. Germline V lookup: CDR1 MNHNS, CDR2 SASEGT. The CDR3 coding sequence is TGTGCCAGCAAATCCGACTACAACACCGGGGAGCTGTTTTTT. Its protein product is CASKSDYNTGELFF.

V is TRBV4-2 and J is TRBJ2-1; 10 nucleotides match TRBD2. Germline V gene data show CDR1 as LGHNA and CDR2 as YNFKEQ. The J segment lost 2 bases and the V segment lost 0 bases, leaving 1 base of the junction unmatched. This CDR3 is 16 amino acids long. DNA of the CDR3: TGTGCCAGCAGCCAAGACCTAGCGGGGGCCTACAATGAGCAGTTCTTC. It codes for CASSQDLAGAYNEQFF.

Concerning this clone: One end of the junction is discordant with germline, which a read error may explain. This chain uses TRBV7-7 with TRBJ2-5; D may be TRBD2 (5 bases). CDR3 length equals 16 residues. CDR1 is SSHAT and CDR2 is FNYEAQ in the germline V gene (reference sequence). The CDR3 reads CASSPSPLASQETQYF. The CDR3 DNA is TGTGCTAGCAGCCCGAGCCCGCTAGCCAGCCAAGAGACCCAGTACTTC.

The CDR3 nucleotides read TGTGCCAGCAGCCCAACCCTGGACAGGGCTACGAGGGAGTACTTC. Translation gives CASSPTLDRATREYF. The rearrangement links TRBV7-8 to TRBJ2-7, with 8 bases identical to TRBD1. With V trimmed by 5 bases and J by 11 bases, 17 bases remained unmatched. This CDR3 spans 15 amino acids. Germline assignment: CDR1 SGHVS and CDR2 FQNEAQ.

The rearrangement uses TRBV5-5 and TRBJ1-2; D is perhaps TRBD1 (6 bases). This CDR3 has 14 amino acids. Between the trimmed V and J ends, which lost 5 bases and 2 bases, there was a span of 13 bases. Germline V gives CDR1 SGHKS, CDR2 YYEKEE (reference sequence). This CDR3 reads CASRSGTGNYGYTF. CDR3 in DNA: TGTGCCAGCAGATCAGGAACAGGGAACTATGGCTACACCTTC. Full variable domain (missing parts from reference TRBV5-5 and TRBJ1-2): DAGVTQSPTHLIKTRGQQVTLRCSPISGHKSVSWYQQVLGQGPQFIFQYYEKEERGRGNFPDRFSARQFPNYSSELNVNALLLGDSALYLCASRSGTGNYGYTFGSGTRLTVV.

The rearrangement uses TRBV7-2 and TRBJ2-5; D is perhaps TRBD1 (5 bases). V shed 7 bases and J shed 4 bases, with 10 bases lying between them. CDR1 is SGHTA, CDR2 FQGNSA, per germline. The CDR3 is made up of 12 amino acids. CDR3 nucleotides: TGTGCCAGCAAAGGGGCCACAGAGACCCAGTACTTC. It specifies CASKGATETQYF.

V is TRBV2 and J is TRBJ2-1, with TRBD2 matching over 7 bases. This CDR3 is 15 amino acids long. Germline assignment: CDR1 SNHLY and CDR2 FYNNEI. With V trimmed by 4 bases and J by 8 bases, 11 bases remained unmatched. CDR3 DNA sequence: TGTGCCAGCAGTGCTTCGGCCACTAGCGTCTATGAGCAGTTCTTC. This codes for CASSASATSVYEQFF.

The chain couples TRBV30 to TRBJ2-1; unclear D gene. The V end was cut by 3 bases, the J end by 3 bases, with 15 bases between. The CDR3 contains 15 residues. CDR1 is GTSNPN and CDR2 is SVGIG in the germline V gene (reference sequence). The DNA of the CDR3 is TGTGCCTGGAGGTCGCGATCGTTAATCTACAATGAGCAGTTCTTC. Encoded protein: CAWRSRSLIYNEQFF.

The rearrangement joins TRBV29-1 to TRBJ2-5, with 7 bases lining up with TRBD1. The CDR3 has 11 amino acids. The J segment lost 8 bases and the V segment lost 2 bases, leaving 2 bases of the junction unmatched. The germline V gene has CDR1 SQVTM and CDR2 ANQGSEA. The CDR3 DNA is TGCAGCGTTGAAAGGGACAGTACCCAGTACTTC. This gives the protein CSVERDSTQYF.

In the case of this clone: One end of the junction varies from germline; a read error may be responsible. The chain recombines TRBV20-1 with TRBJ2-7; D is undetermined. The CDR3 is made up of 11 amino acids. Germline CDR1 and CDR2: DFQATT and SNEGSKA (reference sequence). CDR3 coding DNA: TGCAGTGCCACCCAGTCCTCCGAGCAGTACTTC. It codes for CSATQSSEQYF.

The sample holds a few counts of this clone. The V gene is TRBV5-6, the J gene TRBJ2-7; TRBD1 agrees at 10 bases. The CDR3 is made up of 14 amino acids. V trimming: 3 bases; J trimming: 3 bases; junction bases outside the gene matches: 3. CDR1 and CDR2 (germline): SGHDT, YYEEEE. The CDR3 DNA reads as TGTGCCAGCAGCTACCGGGACAGGGGCTACGAGCAGTACTTC. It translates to CASSYRDRGYEQYF.

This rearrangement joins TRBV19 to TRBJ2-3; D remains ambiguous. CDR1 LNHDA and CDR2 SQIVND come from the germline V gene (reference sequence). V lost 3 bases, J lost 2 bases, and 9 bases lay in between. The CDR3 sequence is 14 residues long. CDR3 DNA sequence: TGTGCCAGTAGTATTTTGATCTACACAGATACGCAGTATTTT. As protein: CASSILIYTDTQYF.

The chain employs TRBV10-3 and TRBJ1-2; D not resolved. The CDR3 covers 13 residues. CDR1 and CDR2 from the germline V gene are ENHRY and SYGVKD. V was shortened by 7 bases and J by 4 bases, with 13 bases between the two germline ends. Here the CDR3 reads CAITRGGAYGYTF. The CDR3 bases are TGTGCCATCACTAGAGGCGGCGCCTATGGCTACACCTTC.

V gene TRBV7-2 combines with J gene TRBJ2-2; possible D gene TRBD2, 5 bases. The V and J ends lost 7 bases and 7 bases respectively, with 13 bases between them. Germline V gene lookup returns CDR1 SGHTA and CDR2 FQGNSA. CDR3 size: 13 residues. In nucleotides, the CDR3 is TGTGCCAGCACGAGGGAATTTGGCGGGGAGCTGTTTTTT. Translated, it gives CASTREFGGELFF.

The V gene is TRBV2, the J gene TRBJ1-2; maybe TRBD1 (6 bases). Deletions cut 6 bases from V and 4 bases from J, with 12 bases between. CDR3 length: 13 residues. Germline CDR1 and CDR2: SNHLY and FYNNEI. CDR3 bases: TGTGCCAGCAGGAGGACAGATCGCTATGGCTACACCTTC. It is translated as CASRRTDRYGYTF.

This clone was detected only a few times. CDR3: CASSPSTSTDTQYF. The CDR3 DNA follows: TGTGCCAGCAGTCCAAGCACTAGCACAGATACGCAGTATTTT. The chain employs TRBV27 and TRBJ2-3; D unclear. V was clipped by 5 bases and J by 0 bases, with 9 bases between them. Germline lookup yields CDR1 MNHEY and CDR2 SMNVEV (reference sequence). The CDR3 totals 14 residues.

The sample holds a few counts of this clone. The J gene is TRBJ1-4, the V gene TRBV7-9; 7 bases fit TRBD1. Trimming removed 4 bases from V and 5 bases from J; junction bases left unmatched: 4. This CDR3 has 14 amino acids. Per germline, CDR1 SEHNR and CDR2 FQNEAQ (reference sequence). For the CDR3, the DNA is TGTGCCAGCAGCTCACAGGGGCTAAATGAAAAACTGTTTTTT. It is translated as CASSSQGLNEKLFF.